Below, one T cell receptor beta chain is given with its context. Antigen unknown. TCRdb's copy holds only in-frame clones and misses some; the assay was immunoSEQ multiplex PCR. The sample consists of fewer than 140,000 clones, more than 75% of them appearing once. The data stem from a study of radiotherapy plus CTLA-4 blockade in lung cancer. Unmatched junction bases numbered 4, after V lost 3 bases and J lost 6 bases. CDR1 is SGHNT, CDR2 YYREEE, per germline (reference sequence). The CDR3 consists of 13 residues. People whose metastatic non-small-cell lung cancer was chemo-refractory got focal radiation along with CTLA-4 blockade by ipilimumab. Notes on the study in general: Interferon-beta, together with early blood T cell clone dynamics, reportedly best predicted response.

The TCR sequence derives from a human donor with non-small cell lung cancer that progressed on radiotherapy plus ipilimumab. Some clones in this sample may be carry-over from other donors' samples. This chain links TRBV5-4 with TRBJ2-3; 7 nucleotides align to TRBD1. This sample comprised peripheral blood, obtained from a patient treated with radiotherapy plus ipilimumab. In DNA, the CDR3 is TGTGCCAGCAGCTCTACAGGGGTCGATACGCAGTATTTT. Protein product: CASSSTGVDTQYF.